Below, one T cell receptor (beta chain) is given with its context. The target antigen is unknown. Per germline, CDR1 MNHEY and CDR2 SVGAGI. Trimming removed 4 bases from V and 6 bases from J; junction bases left unmatched: 11. The CDR3 has 17 amino acids. The investigators amplified TCR beta CDR3 regions from RNA transcripts. An initial round of RT-PCR targeting the TCR CDR3 relied on the HTBI primer set. TCRdb reprocessed the multiplex PCR reads via MiXCR and lists one record per CDR3 protein. The sample lists more than 500,000 distinct CDR3 sequences, 15% to 20% occurring once. These data originate in a study of T cells in Graves' hyperthyroidism and ophthalmopathy. Study-wide findings and caveats: Blood also showed most of the thyroid clonotypes that were expanded above 0.001.

This sequence was found in a woman aged 25 to 39 with Graves' ophthalmopathy. Sequencing was performed on blood. The V and J genes are TRBV6-5 and TRBJ2-2, with TRBD1 matching over 10 bases. Here the CDR3 reads CASSSPGQGLLSGELFF. CDR3 DNA: TGTGCCAGCAGTTCACCGGGACAGGGGTTACTGTCCGGGGAGCTGTTTTTT.